These T cell receptor beta chains were read from a single sample in a study of molecular identifiers for immune sequencing clone quantification. TCRdb reprocessed the PCR reads with MiXCR, giving one entry per CDR3 protein. The sample includes more than 450,000 distinct CDR3 sequences, 20% to 25% seen only once; the top ten take under 0.85%. Sample: naive CD8+ T cells from blood, with Jurkat cell RNA spiked in. The receptors derive from a human donor in good health. Some libraries in this study had Jurkat cell RNA spiked in. Both conserved end residues are part of each CDR3. A D gene is named only where the DNA matches it firmly. Size is omitted from some rows. Given values are once, few, many or a class for expanded clones.

d_call: -; v_call: TRBV5-5; clone_size: many; j_call: TRBJ2-7; cdr3_nt: TGTGCCAGCAGCTTGGCCGAGTCTAGGCTCGGCGGCGAGCAGTACTTC; cdr3_aa: CASSLAESRLGGEQYF
d_call: -; v_call: TRBV6-2/TRBV6-3; clone_size: many; j_call: TRBJ1-1; cdr3_nt: TGTGCCAGCAGTCCTCCCGGGCCATACGACACTGAAGCTTTCTTT; cdr3_aa: CASSPPGPYDTEAFF
d_call: -; v_call: TRBV6-4; clone_size: few; j_call: TRBJ2-7; cdr3_nt: TGTGCCAGCAGAAGCCTTAGACCCCAGTTAATTAGCTTC; cdr3_aa: CASRSLRPQLISF
d_call: -; v_call: TRBV4-2; clone_size: -; j_call: TRBJ2-7; cdr3_nt: TGTGCCAGCAGCCAAGAGATAGCCTACGAGCAGTACTTC; cdr3_aa: CASSQEIAYEQYF
d_call: -; v_call: TRBV15; clone_size: many; j_call: TRBJ2-5; cdr3_nt: TGTGCCACCAGCAGGAGGTACCAAGAGACCCAGTACTTC; cdr3_aa: CATSRRYQETQYF
d_call: -; v_call: TRBV9; clone_size: many; j_call: TRBJ2-3; cdr3_nt: TGTGCCAGCAGCGTAGCTCGCAGGGGTGTTGGTACAGATACGCAGTATTTT; cdr3_aa: CASSVARRGVGTDTQYF
d_call: -; v_call: TRBV7-6; clone_size: -; j_call: TRBJ2-7; cdr3_nt: TGTGCCAGCAGCTCAGTCGCGGGGGAGCAGTACTTC; cdr3_aa: CASSSVAGEQYF
d_call: -; v_call: TRBV7-9; clone_size: few; j_call: TRBJ2-7; cdr3_nt: TGTGCCAGCAGCCCTTGGACCGCTACCTACGAGCAGTACTTC; cdr3_aa: CASSPWTATYEQYF
d_call: TRBD2; v_call: TRBV20-1; clone_size: -; j_call: TRBJ2-3; cdr3_nt: TGCGGTGCTAAAGGACTAGCGGGAGTGATTTTCGATACGCAGTATTTT; cdr3_aa: CGAKGLAGVIFDTQYF
d_call: TRBD1; v_call: TRBV4-1; clone_size: many; j_call: TRBJ2-5; cdr3_nt: TGCGCCAGCAGCCTGGACAGGGTTGACGAGACCCAGTACTTC; cdr3_aa: CASSLDRVDETQYF
d_call: -; v_call: TRBV28; clone_size: many; j_call: TRBJ1-4; cdr3_nt: TGTGCCAGCAGCTCCACCCCACCGACGGAGGCAACTAATGAAAAACTGTTTTTT; cdr3_aa: CASSSTPPTEATNEKLFF
d_call: TRBD1; v_call: TRBV6-5; clone_size: few; j_call: TRBJ1-5; cdr3_nt: TGTGCCAGCAGTGCAAGGGGGCTGAGCAATCAGCCCCAGCATTTT; cdr3_aa: CASSARGLSNQPQHF
d_call: -; v_call: TRBV6-6; clone_size: few; j_call: TRBJ1-4; cdr3_nt: TGTGCCAGCAGTTCTTTCGGCAATGCTCAAGCTAATGAAAAACTGTTTTTT; cdr3_aa: CASSSFGNAQANEKLFF
d_call: -; v_call: TRBV6-6; clone_size: many; j_call: TRBJ1-5; cdr3_nt: TGTGCCAGCAGTTCAACCTTAGGCGGGGGTAGCAATCAGCCCCAGCATTTT; cdr3_aa: CASSSTLGGGSNQPQHF
d_call: -; v_call: TRBV11-2; clone_size: -; j_call: TRBJ1-2; cdr3_nt: TGTGCCAGCAGCTTATACAAGGGCGGATATGGCTACACCTTC; cdr3_aa: CASSLYKGGYGYTF
d_call: -; v_call: TRBV7-9; clone_size: -; j_call: TRBJ2-1; cdr3_nt: TGTGCCAGCAGCCGGTCGGAGGGCGCCTACAATGAGCAGTTCTTC; cdr3_aa: CASSRSEGAYNEQFF
d_call: -; v_call: TRBV6-5; clone_size: many; j_call: TRBJ1-1; cdr3_nt: TGTGCCAGCAGCAGGGTGATTTGGGCTGAAGCTTTCTTT; cdr3_aa: CASSRVIWAEAFF
d_call: TRBD1; v_call: TRBV19; clone_size: many; j_call: TRBJ1-1; cdr3_nt: TGTGCCAGTACTCCAGACAGGGCCAGCCCCGAAGCTTTCTTT; cdr3_aa: CASTPDRASPEAFF
d_call: TRBD2; v_call: TRBV30; clone_size: few; j_call: TRBJ2-1; cdr3_nt: TGTGCCTGGGGCCCCGGGACTAGTTTTAACTACAATGAGCAGTTCTTC; cdr3_aa: CAWGPGTSFNYNEQFF
d_call: TRBD2; v_call: TRBV29-1; clone_size: -; j_call: TRBJ2-3; cdr3_nt: TGCAGCGTTCCCCCTAGCGGGGGGGCCGGCACAGATACGCAGTATTTT; cdr3_aa: CSVPPSGGAGTDTQYF
d_call: -; v_call: TRBV19; clone_size: few; j_call: TRBJ1-1; cdr3_nt: TGTGCCAGTAGTCCTGGGACCGGGCTGCACACTGAAGCTTTCTTT; cdr3_aa: CASSPGTGLHTEAFF
d_call: -; v_call: TRBV7-9; clone_size: -; j_call: TRBJ2-3; cdr3_nt: TGTGCCAGCAGCTTCTTAGTAGACACTAGCACAGATACGCAGTATTTT; cdr3_aa: CASSFLVDTSTDTQYF
d_call: TRBD2; v_call: TRBV6-4; clone_size: -; j_call: TRBJ2-1; cdr3_nt: TGTGCCAGCAGCCGAGAGGCGGGAGTATCCTCCAATGAGCAGTTCTTC; cdr3_aa: CASSREAGVSSNEQFF
d_call: -; v_call: TRBV20-1; clone_size: few; j_call: TRBJ2-1; cdr3_nt: TGCAGTGCTAGAGATCTACAAACGGGGATAGAGAATGAGCAGTTCTTC; cdr3_aa: CSARDLQTGIENEQFF
d_call: -; v_call: TRBV19; clone_size: few; j_call: TRBJ2-1; cdr3_nt: TGTGCCAGTAGTATTACCCCGGCTAGACCTCCCCGGTTCTTC; cdr3_aa: CASSITPARPPRFF
d_call: -; v_call: TRBV19; clone_size: few; j_call: TRBJ2-3; cdr3_nt: TGTGCCAGTAGCCCCTTCGGGGGCACAGATACGCAGTATTTT; cdr3_aa: CASSPFGGTDTQYF
d_call: -; v_call: TRBV20-1; clone_size: many; j_call: TRBJ1-1; cdr3_nt: TGCAGTGCCAGGAGGGAGGGGCTTGGTGAAGCTTTCTTT; cdr3_aa: CSARREGLGEAFF
d_call: -; v_call: TRBV11-3; clone_size: -; j_call: TRBJ2-1; cdr3_nt: TGTGCCAGCAGCTTAGAATTCGGGGATGAGCAGTTCTTC; cdr3_aa: CASSLEFGDEQFF
d_call: TRBD1; v_call: TRBV18; clone_size: few; j_call: TRBJ1-1; cdr3_nt: TGTGCCAGCTCACCTAGGGACAGGGCGGAGGCTTTCTTT; cdr3_aa: CASSPRDRAEAFF
d_call: TRBD2; v_call: TRBV7-9; clone_size: many; j_call: TRBJ2-3; cdr3_nt: TGTGCCAGCAGCCCCCTAGCGGGAGGGGTTGCAGATACGCAGTATTTT; cdr3_aa: CASSPLAGGVADTQYF
d_call: -; v_call: TRBV4-1; clone_size: few; j_call: TRBJ2-7; cdr3_nt: TGCGCCAGCAGCCCCAACCGCATGAGGGAGCAGTACTTC; cdr3_aa: CASSPNRMREQYF
d_call: -; v_call: TRBV7-6; clone_size: few; j_call: TRBJ2-2; cdr3_nt: TGTGCCAGCAGCTTAGCGCGCCGGGGGAGTGACACCGGGGAGCTGTTTTTT; cdr3_aa: CASSLARRGSDTGELFF
d_call: TRBD2; v_call: TRBV3-1; clone_size: few; j_call: TRBJ2-3; cdr3_nt: TGTGCCAGCGGGAGGGCCGCCGATACGCAGTATTTT; cdr3_aa: CASGRAADTQYF
d_call: TRBD1; v_call: TRBV3-1; clone_size: few; j_call: TRBJ2-5; cdr3_nt: TGTGCCAGCAGCCATTGGGACAGGTCCCAAGAGACCCAGTACTTC; cdr3_aa: CASSHWDRSQETQYF
d_call: -; v_call: TRBV4-2; clone_size: many; j_call: TRBJ2-7; cdr3_nt: TGTGCCAGCAGCCAAAATTCAGGGAGCCCCTACGAGCAGTACTTC; cdr3_aa: CASSQNSGSPYEQYF
d_call: -; v_call: TRBV4-3; clone_size: -; j_call: TRBJ1-1; cdr3_nt: TGCGCCAGCAGCCAAGGCAGGCACTCCGCTGAAGCTTTCTTT; cdr3_aa: CASSQGRHSAEAFF
d_call: TRBD2; v_call: TRBV28; clone_size: -; j_call: TRBJ2-1; cdr3_nt: TGTGCCAGCACCATAGGGACTAGCGGGAACAATGAGCAGTTCTTC; cdr3_aa: CASTIGTSGNNEQFF
d_call: TRBD2; v_call: TRBV28; clone_size: many; j_call: TRBJ2-5; cdr3_nt: TGTGCCAGCGGACTAGCGATCCAAGAGACCCAGTACTTC; cdr3_aa: CASGLAIQETQYF
d_call: -; v_call: TRBV28; clone_size: many; j_call: TRBJ1-1; cdr3_nt: TGTGCCAGCAGTTTATTCCAGGAGAACACTGAAGCTTTCTTT; cdr3_aa: CASSLFQENTEAFF
d_call: TRBD2; v_call: TRBV20-1; clone_size: -; j_call: TRBJ2-1; cdr3_nt: TGCAGTGCTAGAGATCTAGCGGGAGGGGTTGAGCAGTTCTTC; cdr3_aa: CSARDLAGGVEQFF
d_call: -; v_call: TRBV29-1; clone_size: few; j_call: TRBJ2-5; cdr3_nt: TGCAGCGTTGTTTTGGGGGCCCGGGAGACCCAGTACTTC; cdr3_aa: CSVVLGARETQYF
d_call: -; v_call: TRBV21-1; clone_size: -; j_call: TRBJ1-5; cdr3_nt: TGTGCCAGTATAGACAGGGAAACGTTTCAGCCCCAGCATTTT; cdr3_aa: CASIDRETFQPQHF
d_call: TRBD1; v_call: TRBV7-9; clone_size: -; j_call: TRBJ1-6; cdr3_nt: TGTGCCAGCAGCTTAGCGCTCGGGACAGTCAATTCACCCCTCCACTTT; cdr3_aa: CASSLALGTVNSPLHF
d_call: TRBD1; v_call: TRBV12-3/TRBV12-4; clone_size: -; j_call: TRBJ2-1; cdr3_nt: TGTGCCAGCAGTTATGGGACAGGGCACTACGATGAGCAGTTCTTC; cdr3_aa: CASSYGTGHYDEQFF
d_call: -; v_call: TRBV11-2; clone_size: many; j_call: TRBJ1-1; cdr3_nt: TGTGCCAGCAGCCCCATTTGGGGCACTGAAGCTTTCTTT; cdr3_aa: CASSPIWGTEAFF
d_call: TRBD2; v_call: TRBV9; clone_size: few; j_call: TRBJ2-1; cdr3_nt: TGTGCCAGCAGCGTAGGGTCCGTCGCGGGGGCCTACAATGAGCAGTTCTTC; cdr3_aa: CASSVGSVAGAYNEQFF
d_call: -; v_call: TRBV29-1; clone_size: many; j_call: TRBJ1-1; cdr3_nt: TGCAGCGCCAAAGCACAGGGTGCTGAAGCTTTCTTT; cdr3_aa: CSAKAQGAEAFF
d_call: TRBD1; v_call: TRBV6-5; clone_size: few; j_call: TRBJ2-7; cdr3_nt: TGTGCCAGCAGTTATCAGGACAGGGGACACGAGCAGTACTTC; cdr3_aa: CASSYQDRGHEQYF
d_call: TRBD1; v_call: TRBV12-3/TRBV12-4; clone_size: few; j_call: TRBJ2-5; cdr3_nt: TGTGCCAGCTCCCACCGGGACAGTCAAGAGACCCAGTACTTC; cdr3_aa: CASSHRDSQETQYF
d_call: TRBD2; v_call: TRBV7-9; clone_size: -; j_call: TRBJ2-7; cdr3_nt: TGTGCCAGCGGACCTAGCGGGCGCTCCTACGAGCAGTACTTC; cdr3_aa: CASGPSGRSYEQYF
d_call: TRBD1; v_call: TRBV14; clone_size: -; j_call: TRBJ1-1; cdr3_nt: TGTGCCAGCCGCCAGGGACAGGGCGATACTGAAGCTTTCTTT; cdr3_aa: CASRQGQGDTEAFF
d_call: -; v_call: TRBV10-1; clone_size: -; j_call: TRBJ2-7; cdr3_nt: TGCGCCAGCAGTGAGTTGGTCGGAGGCGAGCAGTACTTC; cdr3_aa: CASSELVGGEQYF
d_call: TRBD2; v_call: TRBV3-1; clone_size: few; j_call: TRBJ2-7; cdr3_nt: TGTGCCAGCAGCCCGGTCGGGGGGGACTCCTACGAGCAGTACTTC; cdr3_aa: CASSPVGGDSYEQYF
d_call: -; v_call: TRBV6-5; clone_size: few; j_call: TRBJ2-7; cdr3_nt: TGTGCCAGCAGTTACGCGGGGACAGCCTACGAGCAGTACTTC; cdr3_aa: CASSYAGTAYEQYF
d_call: -; v_call: TRBV6-1; clone_size: many; j_call: TRBJ2-7; cdr3_nt: TGTGCCAGCAGTGAATTAGGCGGATCCTACGAGCAGTACTTC; cdr3_aa: CASSELGGSYEQYF
d_call: -; v_call: TRBV19; clone_size: few; j_call: TRBJ1-1; cdr3_nt: TGTGCCAGTAGTATACCCGGACAGCTAATGAACACTGAAGCTTTCTTT; cdr3_aa: CASSIPGQLMNTEAFF
d_call: -; v_call: TRBV5-1; clone_size: many; j_call: TRBJ1-1; cdr3_nt: TGCGCCAGCAGCTTAGGGTACTCCGGGGGGAATAACACTGAAGCTTTCTTT; cdr3_aa: CASSLGYSGGNNTEAFF
d_call: -; v_call: TRBV6-2/TRBV6-3; clone_size: once; j_call: TRBJ2-2; cdr3_nt: TGTGCCAGCAGTTACCTGAACACCGGGGTGCTGTTTTTT; cdr3_aa: CASSYLNTGVLFF
d_call: -; v_call: TRBV7-6; clone_size: once; j_call: TRBJ2-7; cdr3_nt: TGTGCCAGCAGCTATGGACAGTCCCCCTCCTACGAGCAGTGCTTC; cdr3_aa: CASSYGQSPSYEQCF